These 14 T cell receptor beta chains originate from one sample sequenced in a study of T cell changes during pregnancy in multiple sclerosis. Sequencing used immunoSEQ multiplex PCR; TCRdb keeps in-frame clones, though not all of them. The sample records roughly 90,000 clones, around 93% being singletons. Sequenced material: peripheral blood, taken in the first trimester of pregnancy. The origin of the receptors is a female donor with multiple sclerosis, enrolled in a pregnancy study.

CDR3 sequence (DNA): TGTGCCAGCAGTGAAGTAACGACTTCAACCTACGAGCAGTACTTC. It is translated as CASSEVTTSTYEQYF. The chain joins TRBV2 to TRBJ2-7; D remains unclear. V was pared by 1 base and J by 2 bases, with 12 bases between. CDR3 length: 15 amino acids. Germline CDR1 SNHLY, CDR2 FYNNEI.

In DNA form, the CDR3 reads TGTGCCATCAGATTTAGCGGGGATACCTACGAGCAGTACTTC. Residues: CAIRFSGDTYEQYF. This rearrangement joins TRBV6-1 to TRBJ2-7; 8 positions match TRBD2. CDR1 and CDR2 (germline): MNHNS, SASEGT. The CDR3 runs 14 residues. V was clipped by 10 bases and J by 2 bases; unmatched bases: 10.

The V call is TRBV6-5, the J call TRBJ2-1, with D tentatively TRBD2 (6 bases). This CDR3 has 15 residues. V was cut by 6 bases and J by 9 bases, with 21 bases left in between. Germline-derived CDR1 and CDR2 are MNHEY and SVGAGI. In DNA, the CDR3 is TGTGCCAGCAGAGCCGGGACGGGGGTCAGTAGTGAGCAGTTCTTC. It specifies CASRAGTGVSSEQFF.

The chain joins TRBV11-1 to TRBJ1-2, with D possibly matching TRBD1 (5 bases). V lost 5 bases and J 3 bases, leaving 13 bases between the germline ends. This CDR3 comprises 14 residues. The germline V gene encodes CDR1 SGHAT and CDR2 FQDESV (reference sequence). CDR3 nucleotides: TGTGCCAGCAGCAGGACGGGAGGGGACTATGGCTACACCTTC. Its translation: CASSRTGGDYGYTF.

This sequence joins TRBV10-2 and TRBJ2-5, with D possibly matching TRBD1 (5 bases). The CDR3 contains 13 residues. Germline-derived CDR1 and CDR2 are WSHSY and SAAADI. V lost 7 bases and J 4 bases, leaving 13 bases between the germline ends. The DNA for the CDR3 is TGCGCCAGCACTTTCGCCAGGGTAGAGACCCAGTACTTC. Its translation is CASTFARVETQYF.

CDR3 bases: TGTGCCAGCAGCTTCACCCCAACAGGGATTGCAATTCGGGGGCAGTTCTTC. It yields the protein CASSFTPTGIAIRGQFF. The chain links TRBV5-5 to TRBJ2-1; TRBD1 is a possible D gene (6 bases). Trimming shortened V by 2 bases and J by 12 bases, and 27 bases separated the two germline ends. This CDR3 is 17 amino acids long. The V gene's germline CDR1 is SGHKS and CDR2 YYEKEE (reference sequence). Full variable domain (missing parts from reference TRBV5-5 and TRBJ2-1): DAGVTQSPTHLIKTRGQQVTLRCSPISGHKSVSWYQQVLGQGPQFIFQYYEKEERGRGNFPDRFSARQFPNYSSELNVNALLLGDSALYLCASSFTPTGIAIRGQFFGPGTRLTVL.

This chain connects TRBV11-2 to TRBJ1-4; D not certain. The CDR3 length is 13 residues. CDR1 and CDR2 from the germline V gene are SGHAT and FQNNGV. The V and J ends lost 5 bases and 3 bases respectively, with 7 bases between them. The CDR3 nucleotides read TGTGCCAGCAGCCCTATTGCTAATGAAAAACTGTTTTTT. This gives the protein CASSPIANEKLFF.

The genes are TRBV15 and TRBJ1-1; 7 bases are a match to TRBD1. Germline CDR1 LNHNV, CDR2 YYDKDF (reference sequence). Trimming cost V 4 bases and J 3 bases; bases outside gene matches: 8. The CDR3 has 15 amino acids. The CDR3 protein is CATSTSTGMHTEAFF. DNA of the CDR3: TGTGCCACCAGCACCTCGACAGGGATGCACACTGAAGCTTTCTTT.

The V gene is TRBV29-1, the J gene TRBJ1-5, with D hard to call. The V end lost 1 base, the J end lost 0 bases, and 25 bases lay between the germline ends. Germline assignment: CDR1 SQVTM and CDR2 ANQGSEA. The length of the CDR3 is 20 residues. CDR3 protein: CSVEVAGTLEENYSNQPQHF. CDR3 sequence (DNA): TGCAGCGTTGAAGTCGCGGGCACCTTAGAGGAGAACTATAGCAATCAGCCCCAGCATTTT.

V is TRBV9 and J is TRBJ2-2, with 9 positions matching TRBD2. Germline assignment: CDR1 SGDLS and CDR2 YYNGEE. The J segment lost 1 base and the V segment lost 6 bases, leaving 13 bases of the junction unmatched. The CDR3 covers 18 residues. The CDR3: CASNAWRGGAENTGELFF. The DNA of the CDR3 is TGTGCCAGCAACGCGTGGCGCGGGGGGGCAGAGAACACCGGGGAGCTGTTTTTT.

The chain is built from TRBV15 and TRBJ2-7, with 9 nucleotides matching TRBD2. This CDR3 has 15 residues. Per germline, CDR1 LNHNV and CDR2 YYDKDF (reference sequence). V trimming: 2 bases; J trimming: 6 bases; junction bases outside the gene matches: 8. The CDR3: CATSRRASGNFEQYF. CDR3 DNA sequence: TGTGCCACCAGCAGACGGGCTAGCGGGAACTTCGAGCAGTACTTC.

This chain joins TRBV20-1 and TRBJ2-3; D uncertain. The CDR3 contains 11 residues. CDR1 and CDR2 (germline): DFQATT, SNEGSKA (reference sequence). Trimming pared 4 bases from V and 3 bases from J, leaving 5 bases between. This CDR3 reads CSATRTDTQYF. The CDR3 bases are TGCAGTGCTACGAGAACAGATACGCAGTATTTT.

This chain uses TRBV7-2 with TRBJ2-5, with D perhaps matching TRBD2 (5 bases). The J call is uncertain, as TRBJ2-7 better fits the DNA end. Germline CDR1 reads SGHTA; CDR2 reads FQGNSA. The CDR3 is 15 residues long. CDR3 DNA: TGTGCCAGCAGCCCTCCGCTAGCAGTTCACGACGAGCAGTACTTC. Translating gives CASSPPLAVHDEQYF.

This chain links TRBV7-6 with TRBJ1-3; TRBD1 might be the D (6 bases). V was pared by 3 bases and J by 2 bases, with 11 bases between. The CDR3 is 15 amino acids. Germline V lookup: CDR1 SGHVS, CDR2 FNYEAQ. DNA of the CDR3: TGTGCCAGCAGCTTGTCGAGGGACACTGGAAACACCATATATTTT. Protein sequence: CASSLSRDTGNTIYF.